The 6 T cell receptor beta chains presented below share a single source sample, sequenced in a study of cytomegalovirus exposure and HLA in healthy donors. The data were produced by immunoSEQ multiplex PCR, yet TCRdb's version contains in-frame clones alone and is incomplete. The sample contains tens of thousands of clones, approximately 96% of which appear only once. Material: PBMCs. The receptors stem from a young woman in good health and CMV-seropositive.

The chain uses TRBV6-1 and TRBJ2-6; D is perhaps TRBD1 (6 bases). CDR3 length: 13 residues. CDR1 is MNHNS, CDR2 SASEGT, per germline. V gave up 10 bases and J gave up 0 bases, with 7 bases separating them. CDR3 protein: CATQGSGANVLTF. In DNA form, the CDR3 reads TGTGCCACACAGGGCTCTGGGGCCAACGTCCTGACTTTC.

The CDR3 sequence: CASSLYGTSSYNEQFF. The CDR3 nucleotides read TGCGCCAGCAGCCTCTATGGGACTAGCTCCTACAATGAGCAGTTCTTC. The gene calls are TRBV4-1 and TRBJ2-1; TRBD2 agrees at 8 bases. CDR1 MGHRA and CDR2 YSYEKL come from the germline V gene. V was clipped by 4 bases and J by 0 bases; unmatched bases: 5. The length of the CDR3 is 16 residues.

This chain joins TRBV6-1 and TRBJ2-7; 8 nucleotides align to TRBD2. Germline trimming cut 6 bases from V and 6 bases from J; bases unmatched to any gene: 7. Germline V lookup: CDR1 MNHNS, CDR2 SASEGT. CDR3 length: 13 amino acids. CDR3 DNA: TGTGCCAGCAGATCAGCGGGAGACGGCGAGCAGTACTTC. This encodes CASRSAGDGEQYF.

The chain joins TRBV10-3 to TRBJ2-3; TRBD2 matches at 9 bases. The CDR3 is made up of 14 amino acids. V shed 8 bases and J 5 bases; nucleotides not matched to a gene: 8. Germline assignment: CDR1 ENHRY and CDR2 SYGVKD. This chain's CDR3 is CAIGLAGALDTQYF. Here the CDR3 DNA reads TGTGCCATCGGGTTAGCGGGAGCATTAGATACGCAGTATTTT.

This rearrangement joins TRBV28 to TRBJ2-7; TRBD2 aligns across 10 bases. The J segment lost 3 bases and the V segment lost 5 bases, leaving 13 bases of the junction unmatched. Germline CDR1 MDHEN, CDR2 SYDVKM. The CDR3 is made up of 17 amino acids. CDR3 region: CASSRVVLAGVFYEQYF. The CDR3 DNA reads TGTGCCAGCAGTCGGGTCGTTCTAGCGGGAGTCTTCTACGAGCAGTACTTC.

CDR3 loop: CASRGTGGLQETQYF. In nucleotides, the CDR3 is TGCGCCAGCCGAGGGACAGGGGGACTTCAAGAGACCCAGTACTTC. The chain is built from TRBV5-1 and TRBJ2-5, with 11 bases fitting TRBD1. With 7 bases clipped from V and 2 bases from J, the junction kept 7 bases outside the gene matches. Germline CDR1 reads SGHRS; CDR2 reads YFSETQ. This CDR3 comprises 15 residues.